The 3 T cell receptor beta chains presented below share a single source sample, sequenced in a study of blood T cell repertoires in COVID-19. Profiled with immunoSEQ multiplex PCR; TCRdb holds only in-frame clones, not every one. Seen here are hundreds of thousands of clones, 84% observed once, and the top ten hold over 4%. Sequences were obtained from PBMCs or T cells enriched from blood (not recorded which). These TCRs come from a man aged 25-45 years with acute COVID-19.

This chain links TRBV9 with TRBJ2-7, with 10 positions matching TRBD2. CDR1 SGDLS and CDR2 YYNGEE come from the germline V gene. The CDR3 covers 15 residues. V dropped 4 bases and J dropped 2; count of bases not matched to a gene: 6. CDR3 region: CASSTRTSGTYEQYV. The CDR3 DNA reads TGTGCCAGCAGCACAAGGACTAGCGGAACCTACGAGCAGTACGTC.

The rearrangement joins TRBV5-5 to TRBJ1-6; D ambiguous. The CDR3 spans 14 residues. Trimming cost V 0 bases and J 7 bases, with 8 bases left between them. CDR1 and CDR2 (germline): SGHKS, YYEKEE (reference sequence). CDR3 sequence: CASSLDGRNSPLHF. Here the CDR3 DNA reads TGTGCCAGCAGCTTGGACGGGAGAAATTCACCCCTCCACTTT. The complete variable domain, with remaining parts taken from reference TRBV5-5 and TRBJ1-6, reads DAGVTQSPTHLIKTRGQQVTLRCSPISGHKSVSWYQQVLGQGPQFIFQYYEKEERGRGNFPDRFSARQFPNYSSELNVNALLLGDSALYLCASSLDGRNSPLHFGNGTRLTVT.

The gene calls are TRBV29-1 and TRBJ1-1, with D possibly TRBD1 on 5 matching bases. Germline assignment: CDR1 SQVTM and CDR2 ANQGSEA. The CDR3 is 12 residues long. The germline V and J ends were trimmed by 8 bases and 5 bases, with 15 bases remaining between them. CDR3 in DNA: TGCAGCACATCGAGTGGGGGGACTGAAGCTTTCTTT. Protein product: CSTSSGGTEAFF.